One and the same sample provided the 26 T cell receptor beta chains below, sequenced in a study of T cells in Graves' hyperthyroidism and ophthalmopathy. Amplification of TCR beta CDR3 regions was performed using RNA transcripts as template. The primer set for the first-round RT-PCR of the TCR CDR3 was HTBI. TCRdb reanalysed the multiplex PCR reads using MiXCR and keeps one entry per CDR3 protein. The profile shows more than 300,000 distinct CDR3 sequences, roughly 14% of them singletons. Sequencing was done on a sample of blood. The source is a young woman with Graves' ophthalmopathy.

Turning to this clonotype: A much more abundant neighbour one base away suggests this may be a read error. V gene TRBV6-1 combines with J gene TRBJ1-5; D uncertain. Germline V gene lookup returns CDR1 MNHNS and CDR2 SASEGT. The V and J ends lost 6 bases and 6 bases respectively, with 24 bases between them. This CDR3 spans 17 amino acids. The CDR3 is CASSREATPGSGQPQHF. In DNA, the CDR3 is TGTGCCAGCAGCCGCGAGGCGACGCCAGGCAGCGGTCAGCCCCAGCATTTT.

This clonotype was observed at least ten times. This chain joins TRBV18 and TRBJ2-3; perhaps TRBD1 as D (5 bases). The CDR3 extends over 14 amino acids. V was trimmed by 4 bases and J by 5 bases, leaving 13 bases between them. CDR1 KGHSH and CDR2 LQKENI come from the germline V gene. CDR3 in amino acids: CASSLAQGRDTQYF. As DNA, the CDR3 is TGTGCCAGCTCACTCGCCCAGGGTCGAGATACGCAGTATTTT.

This clonotype was seen repeatedly, ten times or more. The V and J genes are TRBV7-2 and TRBJ1-1, with a weak D call TRBD1 (6 bases). Trimming left V 4 bases short and J 5 bases short, with 20 bases between. Looked up from germline, CDR1 is SGHTA and CDR2 is FQGNSA. The CDR3 has 16 residues. The CDR3 reads CASSSRPGQRETEAFF. For the CDR3, the DNA is TGTGCCAGCAGCTCTCGACCGGGACAAAGAGAGACTGAAGCTTTCTTT. Full variable domain (rest looked up from reference TRBV7-2 and TRBJ1-1): GAGVSQSPSNKVTEKGKDVELRCDPISGHTALYWYRQSLGQGLEFLIYFQGNSAPDKSGLPSDRFSAERTGGSVSTLTIQRTQQEDSAVYLCASSSRPGQRETEAFFGQGTRLTVV.

This sequence joins TRBV7-7 and TRBJ2-5; D is perhaps TRBD1 or TRBD2 (5 bases each). This CDR3 contains 13 residues. Germline CDR1 is SSHAT and CDR2 is FNYEAQ (reference sequence). CDR3 residues: CASAPGPQETQYF. As DNA, the CDR3 is TGTGCTAGCGCTCCGGGGCCCCAAGAGACCCAGTACTTC.

The chain combines TRBV28 with TRBJ1-6, with D perhaps TRBD1 (5 bases). Trimming removed 8 bases from V and 8 bases from J, with 16 bases in between. This CDR3 comprises 14 residues. CDR1 is MDHEN and CDR2 is SYDVKM in the germline V gene. The chain's CDR3 is CASGGRGFYSPLHF. CDR3 in DNA: TGTGCCAGCGGCGGGCGGGGCTTCTATTCACCCCTCCACTTT.

In this sample, this clonotype turned up many times. V and J are TRBV7-2 and TRBJ2-2; D is unresolved. The germline CDR1 and CDR2 sequences are SGHTA and FQGNSA. Trimming took 8 bases from V and 11 from J, leaving 6 bases between them. CDR3 length equals 9 residues. The CDR3 protein is CASGEELFF. The CDR3 nucleotides read TGTGCCAGCGGGGAAGAGCTGTTTTTT.

This clonotype was counted many times. The chain uses TRBV9 and TRBJ2-1, with a weak D call TRBD2 (5 bases). The germline V gene has CDR1 SGDLS and CDR2 YYNGEE. This CDR3 spans 19 amino acids. V lost 4 bases, J lost 5 bases, and 28 bases lay in between. The CDR3 spells CASSSREPGTRDPNNEQFF. CDR3 nucleotides: TGTGCCAGCAGCAGCCGAGAACCCGGTACGAGGGATCCCAACAATGAGCAGTTCTTC.

The chain links TRBV3-1 to TRBJ2-7; maybe TRBD1 (6 bases). V lost 3 bases and J 2 bases, leaving 11 bases between the germline ends. Germline lookup yields CDR1 LGHDT and CDR2 YNNKEL (reference sequence). The CDR3 is 14 residues long. CDR3 protein: CASSHRDTTYEQYF. The CDR3 DNA sequence: TGTGCCAGCAGCCACCGGGACACCACCTACGAGCAGTACTTC.

This clonotype was observed many times. This rearrangement joins TRBV18 to TRBJ2-5; D is ambiguous. V was cut by 3 bases and J by 5 bases, with 13 bases left in between. The CDR3 loop spans 14 amino acids. Germline V gives CDR1 KGHSH, CDR2 LQKENI. CDR3 sequence (DNA): TGTGCCAGCTCACCTACGGGCCACGGGGAGACCCAGTACTTC. It yields the protein CASSPTGHGETQYF.

This clonotype was counted a single time. One end of the junction does not line up with germline, which may come from a read error. The chain recombines TRBV9 with TRBJ2-1; no reliable D call. The CDR3 loop spans 15 amino acids. CDR1 and CDR2 from the germline V gene are SGDLS and YYNGEE. CDR3: CASSVDRSSYNGQFF. Here the CDR3 DNA reads TGTGCCAGCAGCGTAGACCGGAGCTCCTACAATGGGCAGTTCTTC. The variable domain in full, completed from reference TRBV9 and TRBJ2-1, reads DSGVTQTPKHLITATGQRVTLRCSPRSGDLSVYWYQQSLDQGLQFLIQYYNGEERAKGNILERFSAQQFPDLHSELNLSSLELGDSALYFCASSVDRSSYNGQFFGPGTRLTVL.

This clonotype was detected many times. The chain carries TRBV20-1 and TRBJ2-1, with TRBD2 matching over 7 bases. V lost 4 bases and J lost 0; bases outside the gene matches: 9. Germline V gene sequence: CDR1 DFQATT, CDR2 SNEGSKA (reference sequence). This CDR3 contains 16 residues. CDR3 amino acids: CSANDELADSYNEQFF. In DNA, the CDR3 is TGCAGTGCTAACGATGAGCTAGCGGACTCCTACAATGAGCAGTTCTTC.

This clonotype was counted between two and nine times. A read error may be the cause here, since a much bigger clone is one base away. This chain joins TRBV27 and TRBJ1-2; D possibly corresponds to TRBD1 (5 bases). V lost 3 bases and J lost 4, with 18 bases in between. This CDR3 is built from 16 residues. Germline CDR1 is MNHEY and CDR2 is SMNVEV (reference sequence). The DNA of the CDR3 is TGTGCCAGCAGTTTTTCGACGGGGGAGATACCCTATGGCTACACCTTC. Its protein product is CASSFSTGEIPYGYTF.

This clonotype was counted ten times or more. This chain links TRBV11-3 with TRBJ2-2; TRBD1 matches 9 bases. Germline loops: CDR1 SGHNT, CDR2 YENEEA. V lost 8 bases and J lost 1; bases outside the gene matches: 11. CDR3 length: 17 residues. DNA for the CDR3: TGTGCCAGCCGCTCTGCTGCGGGACAGGGGAACACCGGGGAGCTGTTTTTT. It encodes CASRSAAGQGNTGELFF.

This clonotype has at least ten counts. In nucleotides, the CDR3 is TGTGCCAGCAGCTCCGGGACAGGGGCAAGCGAGCAGTACTTC. Encoded protein: CASSSGTGASEQYF. This rearrangement joins TRBV5-6 to TRBJ2-7, with TRBD1 matching over 10 bases. After removal of 3 bases from V and 6 bases from J, the junction contained 6 bases not matched to a gene. Germline lookup yields CDR1 SGHDT and CDR2 YYEEEE. The CDR3 contains 14 residues.

This clonotype was counted ten times or more. The chain combines TRBV5-1 with TRBJ1-1, with a tentative D call TRBD1 (5 bases). The V end was cut by 4 bases, the J end by 1 base, with 14 bases between. This CDR3 has 15 residues. CDR1 and CDR2 (germline): SGHRS, YFSETQ. CDR3 nucleotide sequence: TGCGCCAGCAGCCCCCTTACGGGGCGGAACACTGAAGCTTTCTTT. It specifies CASSPLTGRNTEAFF.

This sequence joins TRBV25-1 and TRBJ2-7; possible D gene TRBD2, 7 bases. Germline V lookup: CDR1 MGHDK, CDR2 SYGVNS. The length of the CDR3 is 14 residues. Deletions cut 6 bases from V and 0 bases from J, with 12 bases between. Here the CDR3 DNA reads TGTGCCAGCAGACAGGGAGGGGACTCCTACGAGCAGTACTTC. The encoded protein is CASRQGGDSYEQYF.

This rearrangement joins TRBV20-1 to TRBJ1-1, with D perhaps matching TRBD1 (6 bases). In germline, CDR1 is DFQATT, CDR2 SNEGSKA (reference sequence). Between the trimmed V and J ends, which lost 5 bases and 3 bases, there was a span of 16 bases. The CDR3 totals 14 residues. CDR3 in amino acids: CSAEKGGSDTEAFF. The CDR3 coding sequence is TGCAGTGCTGAAAAGGGGGGTTCGGACACTGAAGCTTTCTTT.

This clonotype has at least ten counts. The chain uses TRBV20-1 and TRBJ2-7; tentative D call: TRBD2 (5 bases). The germline V gene has CDR1 DFQATT and CDR2 SNEGSKA (reference sequence). Between the trimmed V and J ends, which lost 6 bases and 3 bases, there was a span of 21 bases. The CDR3 is 15 amino acids. Here the CDR3 reads CSASRTGNPLYEQYF. DNA for the CDR3: TGCAGTGCGAGCCGGACCGGGAACCCCCTCTACGAGCAGTACTTC.

The chain links TRBV6-5 to TRBJ2-3, with D unclear. The CDR3 runs 13 residues. V gave up 0 bases and J gave up 8 bases, with 9 bases separating them. The V gene's germline CDR1 is MNHEY and CDR2 SVGAGI. The CDR3 region has the DNA TGTGCCAGCAGTTACTCTTCCCCCGGTACGCAGTATTTT. Protein: CASSYSSPGTQYF.

The V gene is TRBV5-1, the J gene TRBJ1-6; D not resolved. This CDR3 contains 13 residues. The ends were cut back, 8 bases at V and 10 bases at J, with 16 bases in the middle. The V gene's germline CDR1 is SGHRS and CDR2 YFSETQ. The CDR3 DNA reads TGCGCCAGTACAGACATAATCGGCTCACCCCTCCACTTT. Protein product: CASTDIIGSPLHF.

This clonotype occurred many times. This chain joins TRBV11-1 and TRBJ2-3; TRBD2 might be the D (6 bases). Germline CDR1 reads SGHAT; CDR2 reads FQDESV (reference sequence). Deletions cut 3 bases from V and 2 bases from J, with 12 bases between. The CDR3 covers 15 residues. CDR3 sequence (DNA): TGTGCCAGCAGCTTCAACGGGGGAGACACAGATACGCAGTATTTT. Its protein is CASSFNGGDTDTQYF. The variable domain in full, completed from reference TRBV11-1 and TRBJ2-3, reads EAEVAQSPRYKITEKSQAVAFWCDPISGHATLYWYRQILGQGPELLVQFQDESVVDDSQLPKDRFSAERLKGVDSTLKIQPAELGDSAMYLCASSFNGGDTDTQYFGPGTRLTVL.

This clonotype was seen only a few times. An end of the junction does not agree with germline; a read error may underlie this. The chain couples TRBV20-1 to TRBJ1-5, with D unclear. Per germline, CDR1 DFQATT and CDR2 SNEGSKA (reference sequence). CDR3 size: 13 residues. This CDR3 is CSATGLRNRPQHF. CDR3 coding DNA: TGCAGTGCTACCGGACTCCGAAATCGGCCCCAGCATTTT.

V gene TRBV28 combines with J gene TRBJ2-2, with a tentative D call TRBD2 (5 bases). This CDR3 comprises 14 residues. Trimming pared 6 bases from V and 1 base from J, leaving 9 bases between. CDR1 MDHEN and CDR2 SYDVKM come from the germline V gene. CDR3 in amino acids: CASRGRVNTGELFF. CDR3 coding DNA: TGTGCCAGCAGAGGGCGGGTGAACACCGGGGAGCTGTTTTTT.

The V call is TRBV7-9, the J call TRBJ2-3, with D possibly being TRBD1 or TRBD2 (6 bases each). The CDR3 is 13 residues long. The V and J ends lost 4 bases and 6 bases respectively, with 11 bases between them. Germline values: CDR1 SEHNR, CDR2 FQNEAQ (reference sequence). This CDR3 is CASSSTGADTQYF. The CDR3 bases are TGTGCCAGCAGCTCAACGGGGGCGGATACGCAGTATTTT.

The chain uses TRBV28 and TRBJ2-1, with a weak D call TRBD1 (6 bases). In germline, CDR1 is MDHEN, CDR2 SYDVKM. The CDR3 extends over 15 amino acids. Trimming left V 4 bases short and J 4 bases short, with 14 bases between. The CDR3 DNA is TGTGCCAGCAGTTCCCCCATAGGGGGATACAATGAGCAGTTCTTC. Its translation is CASSSPIGGYNEQFF.

This clonotype was counted a few times. J is TRBJ1-5 and V is TRBV4-1, with D hard to call. The CDR3 is 16 residues long. V lost 0 bases, J lost 0 bases, and 9 bases lay in between. In germline, CDR1 is MGHRA, CDR2 YSYEKL. The CDR3 protein is CASSQDGGGSNQPQHF. CDR3 in DNA: TGCGCCAGCAGCCAAGACGGCGGCGGTAGCAATCAGCCCCAGCATTTT.